The entry below gives a single T cell receptor beta chain sequence along with its context. Its antigen remains unidentified. The repertoire was sequenced with immunoSEQ multiplex PCR; TCRdb's copy has only in-frame clones and lacks some. The table includes about 92,000 clones, 75% to 85% detected once. Per the germline V gene, CDR1 is MNHEY and CDR2 is SMNVEV (reference sequence). V was pared by 3 bases and J by 8 bases, with 16 bases between. CDR3 length equals 14 residues. Time point denoted: cycle 4 day 1 (C4D1), after 5 to 7 weeks of nivolumab. All trial patients relapsed after autologous stem cell transplantation. This specimen belongs to a study of PD-1 blockade in classical Hodgkin lymphoma. Findings and limits, study-wide: Newly diagnosed patients reportedly had lower baseline TCR diversity than healthy donors. Undefined causes, possibly disease activity or prior therapy, underlie the repertoire differences. Patients newly diagnosed and complete responders had comparable baseline diversity.

This receptor was obtained from a human donor with classical Hodgkin lymphoma. Material: peripheral blood mononuclear cells (PBMCs), obtained before the fourth cycle of nivolumab. The V call is TRBV27, the J call TRBJ1-1; unclear D gene. Here the CDR3 reads CASSFGGQAGEAFF. In DNA, the CDR3 is TGTGCCAGCAGTTTTGGAGGTCAGGCGGGCGAAGCTTTCTTT.